Sequencing of this T cell receptor (beta chain) was carried out in a study of beta chain features in type 1 diabetes listed by TCRdb under 2018. Regarding the complete study: Patients and healthy donors did not differ in mean age, gender distribution, total cell number or subset yield. A total of roughly 99,000,000 sorted cells were examined across all samples, and the number of cells per subset was strongly correlated with RNA yield. In the study, TCRB repertoires of sorted circulating CD4+ T cell subsets from recently diagnosed type 1 diabetes patients were compared with those of matched healthy donors. Regulatory and stem cell-like memory subsets were obtained from only 8 patients and roughly eight healthy donors, while naive and central memory subsets were obtained from all 28 donors. Results and caveats for the whole study, not just this receptor: Fewer insertions and more nucleotide deletions at VDJ recombination sites were observed in patients with type 1 diabetes, implying thymic rearrangement abnormalities. Type 1 diabetes patients showed a moderate but significant shortening of TCRB CDR3 length in all four CD4+ subsets. Because the HLA sub-analyses included only small numbers of individuals, any influence of HLA type on TCRB rearrangement was left unresolved. Naive, central memory and regulatory TCRB repertoires appeared to be more alike among patients than among healthy donors. PCR may preferentially amplify shorter templates, but because patient and control samples were amplified and corrected together, any resulting skew would affect both groups equally. Because cDNA was sequenced instead of genomic DNA, highly expressing activated cells could be over-represented, though the groups showed no difference in activation or CD3 levels.

Including the terminal cysteine and phenylalanine, the CDR3 comprises 19 residues. Only the CDR3 DNA is retained, 57 bases long and in frame from the first base. The germline V gene (reference sequence) gives CDR1 as GTSNPN and CDR2 as SVGIG. Trimmed from V: 4 bases; trimmed from J: 0 bases; junction bases lacking a gene match: 18. Each donor gave one peripheral blood draw, averaging roughly 100 mL, which was collected into heparinised tubes. Naive, central memory, regulatory and stem cell-like memory CD4+ T cells were sorted on a BD FACSAria II using a panel including CD45RO, CCR7, CD25, CD127, CD95 and CD27. All sorted populations exceeded 95% purity. PBMCs were isolated immediately by Lymphoprep density gradient centrifugation and stained directly without culture. Samples were stained and sorted in pairs, with one healthy donor and one patient per experiment, so that batch effects were minimized.

The High Capacity cDNA Reverse Transcription Kit was used to reverse transcribe all of the isolated RNA, meaning that expressed TCRB transcripts were what got sequenced. Deep immunoSEQ sequencing was performed on naive, central memory and regulatory T cell samples, with an average of around 3.4 million total reads per sample. Sorted cells were lysed in RLT buffer, and RNA was extracted using DNase-treated RNeasy Micro or Mini kits according to cell number. Each cell subset was processed separately to prevent cross-contamination, with patient and healthy donor samples processed together. The immunoSEQ multiplex PCR was used to amplify TCRB sequences from cDNA, yielding 87-bp fragments that span the CDR3 region. The amplicons were sequenced using the Illumina HiSeq platform. Per the authors' processing: Synthetic template baselines were used to correct PCR bias computationally, reads within Hamming distance 2 were collapsed together, and singletons that could not be merged were discarded. By aligning reads against IMGT, V, D and J genes, CDR3 length, and insertions or deletions at six rearrangement sites were assigned. Within each subset, clonotype counts were normalized to sorted cell number, after which true diversity and Gini coefficients were computed with the tcR R package. The overlap coefficient, calculated on TCRB nucleotide sequences, was used to measure repertoire sharing. Out-of-frame TCRB sequences from naive cells were analyzed to stand in for the pre-selection repertoire. Imported from immuneACCESS, the table was reduced by TCRdb to in-frame sequences with V and J called. These copies leave out some clones; in studies compared against another copy, an unresolved V gene accounts for under half, and the cause of the remainder is not known. For V, J and clone size, that table is used; D and trimming come from the DNA. Within this sample are around 240,000 clones, with more than 15% of them counted one time only. Of the sample, roughly 0.08% is held by the ten largest clones.

This clone was observed a few times. No antigen is known for it. No clone much larger than this one lies a single base away; base qualities are absent. Sequenced input: naive CD4+ T cells from blood. According to the study, the label for this sample's cell subset or site signals: true naive CD4+ T cells. The receptor was derived from a man aged 30 to 39 with type 1 diabetes. The receptor chain draws on TRBV30 and TRBJ2-3; 8 bases in the junction line up with TRBD2. CDR3 sequence: CAWTPENVAGTGSTDTQYF. The base sequence is TGTGCCTGGACCCCAGAAAACGTAGCGGGAACCGGGAGCACAGATACGCAGTATTTT.